This T cell receptor beta chain was sequenced in a study of T cell responses to AZD1222 COVID-19 vaccine. Overall study findings and caveats: Spike-spanning, vaccine-associated CD4 TCRs were dominant at 160-218 and 743-854. Baseline seropositives among AZD1222 recipients totaled only five to seven. A rise in Spike-specific TCR breadth and depth followed two AZD1222 doses. Possibly, clonal diversity was underestimated; donors were largely white British and included more females.

Germline V gene lookup returns CDR1 LNHNV and CDR2 YYDKDF (reference sequence). J lost 4 bases, V lost 4 bases, and 4 bases had no gene match. This CDR3 is built from 14 residues. Assay: immunoSEQ multiplex PCR; the TCRdb copy retains only in-frame clones and omits some. Among 100,000 to 120,000 clones listed, about 92% were seen once. For this clone: Its antigen is as yet unknown.

The gene calls are TRBV15 and TRBJ1-5; the match to TRBD1 covers 7 bases. The source of this sequence is an adult in good health. Material: peripheral blood, obtained on day 0 of MenACWY control vaccination. The chain's CDR3 is CATSIQGENQPQHF. In nucleotides, the CDR3 is TGTGCCACCAGCATTCAGGGGGAAAATCAGCCCCAGCATTTT.